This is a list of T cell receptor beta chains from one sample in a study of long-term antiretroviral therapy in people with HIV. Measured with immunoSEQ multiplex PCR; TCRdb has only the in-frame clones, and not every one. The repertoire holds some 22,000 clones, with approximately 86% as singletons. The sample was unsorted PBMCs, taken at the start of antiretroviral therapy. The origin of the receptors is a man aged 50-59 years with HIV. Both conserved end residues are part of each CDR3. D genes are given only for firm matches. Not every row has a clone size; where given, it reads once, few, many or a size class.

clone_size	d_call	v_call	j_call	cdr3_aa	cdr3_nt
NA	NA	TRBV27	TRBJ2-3	CASSLLGKSDTQYF	TGTGCCAGCAGTTTATTGGGGAAGTCAGATACGCAGTATTTT
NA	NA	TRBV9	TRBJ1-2	CASSEGLGLYGYTF	TGTGCCAGCAGCGAGGGCTTGGGTCTCTATGGCTACACCTTC
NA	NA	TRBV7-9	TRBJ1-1	CASSSSPTEAFF	TGTGCCAGCAGCTCGAGCCCCACTGAAGCTTTCTTT
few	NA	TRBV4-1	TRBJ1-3	CASSPRVGGNTIYF	TGCGCCAGCAGCCCTAGGGTTGGCGGAAACACCATATATTTT
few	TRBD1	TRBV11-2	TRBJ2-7	CASSLDRGSSYEQYF	TGTGCCAGCAGCCTAGACAGGGGTAGCTCCTACGAGCAGTACTTC
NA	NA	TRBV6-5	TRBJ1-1	CASSYGDTEAFF	TGTGCCAGCAGTTACGGGGATACTGAAGCTTTCTTT
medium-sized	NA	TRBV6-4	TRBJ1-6	CASSDSETGSPLHF	TGTGCCAGCAGTGACTCTGAGACAGGTTCACCCCTCCACTTT
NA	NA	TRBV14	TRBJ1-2	CASSQGSHGYTF	TGTGCCAGCAGCCAAGGCTCGCATGGCTACACCTTC
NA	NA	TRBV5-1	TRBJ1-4	CASSRHGSGLNEKLFF	TGCGCCAGCAGCCGGCATGGGTCAGGGCTTAATGAAAAACTGTTTTTT
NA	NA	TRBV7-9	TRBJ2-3	CASSLYSFTDTQYF	TGTGCCAGCAGCTTATACAGCTTCACAGATACGCAGTATTTT
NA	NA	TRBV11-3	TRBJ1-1	CASTKAGLRNTEAFF	TGTGCCAGCACCAAAGCGGGGTTACGGAACACTGAAGCTTTCTTT
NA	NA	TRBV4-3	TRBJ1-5	CASSQDVDRNQPQHF	TGCGCCAGCAGCCAAGATGTCGACCGCAATCAGCCCCAGCATTTT
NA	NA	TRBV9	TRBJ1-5	CASSPTIDGGRNQPQHF	TGTGCCAGCAGCCCAACCATTGACGGGGGTAGAAATCAGCCCCAGCATTTT
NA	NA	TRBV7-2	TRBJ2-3	CASSLVGGGGADTQYF	TGTGCCAGCAGCTTAGTTGGGGGAGGGGGCGCAGATACGCAGTATTTT
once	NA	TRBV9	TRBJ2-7	CASSVGLATHEQYF	TGTGCCAGCAGCGTAGGTCTAGCCACACACGAGCAGTACTTC
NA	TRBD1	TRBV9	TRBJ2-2	CASRRGRTGELFF	TGTGCCAGCAGGAGGGGGCGAACCGGGGAGCTGTTTTTT
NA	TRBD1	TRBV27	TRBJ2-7	CASPSRDRIGIRYEQYF	TGTGCCAGCCCGAGCCGGGACAGGATAGGCATAAGGTACGAGCAGTACTTC
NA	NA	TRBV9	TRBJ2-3	CASSGPVGGNADTQYF	TGTGCCAGCAGCGGGCCTGTCGGGGGAAATGCAGATACGCAGTATTTT